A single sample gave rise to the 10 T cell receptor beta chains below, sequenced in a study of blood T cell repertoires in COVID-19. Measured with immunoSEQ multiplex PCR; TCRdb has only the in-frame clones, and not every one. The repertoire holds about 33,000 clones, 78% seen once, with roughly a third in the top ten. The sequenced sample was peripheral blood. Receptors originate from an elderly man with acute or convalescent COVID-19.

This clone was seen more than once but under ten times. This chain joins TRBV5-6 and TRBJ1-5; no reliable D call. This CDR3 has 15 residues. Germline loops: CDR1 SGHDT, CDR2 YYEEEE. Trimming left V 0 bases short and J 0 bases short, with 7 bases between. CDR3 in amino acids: CASSLAGYSNQPQHF. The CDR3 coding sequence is TGTGCCAGCAGCTTGGCCGGTTATAGCAATCAGCCCCAGCATTTT.

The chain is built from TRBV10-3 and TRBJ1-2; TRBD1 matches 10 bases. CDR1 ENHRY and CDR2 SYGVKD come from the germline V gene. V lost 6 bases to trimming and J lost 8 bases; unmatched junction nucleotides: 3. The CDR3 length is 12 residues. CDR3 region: CAIRGQGGGYTF. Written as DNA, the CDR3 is TGTGCCATCAGAGGACAGGGGGGCGGCTACACCTTC.

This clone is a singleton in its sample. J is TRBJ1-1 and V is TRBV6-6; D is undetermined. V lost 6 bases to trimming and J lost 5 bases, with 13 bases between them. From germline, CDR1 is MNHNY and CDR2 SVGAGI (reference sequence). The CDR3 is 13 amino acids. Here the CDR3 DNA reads TGTGCCAGCAGCAATCCCAGAGGAACTGAAGCTTTCTTT. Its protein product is CASSNPRGTEAFF.

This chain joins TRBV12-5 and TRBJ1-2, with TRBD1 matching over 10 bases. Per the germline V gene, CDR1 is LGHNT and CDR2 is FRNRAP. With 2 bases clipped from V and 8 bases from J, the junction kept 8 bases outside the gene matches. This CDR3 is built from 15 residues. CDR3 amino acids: CASGLTPGQGEGYTF. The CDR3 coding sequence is TGTGCTAGTGGTTTGACCCCTGGACAGGGGGAAGGCTACACCTTC.

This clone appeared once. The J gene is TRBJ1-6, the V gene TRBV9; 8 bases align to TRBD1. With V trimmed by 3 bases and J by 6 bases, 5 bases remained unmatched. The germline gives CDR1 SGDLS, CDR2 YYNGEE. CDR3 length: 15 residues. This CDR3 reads CASSATGGSNSPLHF. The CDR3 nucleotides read TGTGCCAGCAGCGCCACAGGGGGTAGTAATTCACCCCTCCACTTT.

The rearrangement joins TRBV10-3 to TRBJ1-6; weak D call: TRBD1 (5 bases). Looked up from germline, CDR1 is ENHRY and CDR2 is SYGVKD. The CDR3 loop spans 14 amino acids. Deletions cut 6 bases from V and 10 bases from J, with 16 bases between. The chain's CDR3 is CAISWDSGASPLHF. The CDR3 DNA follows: TGTGCCATCAGCTGGGACTCCGGGGCGTCACCCCTCCACTTT.

Here the CDR3 DNA reads TGTGCCAGCAGCTTAGCGAGGGGGACGAAGACCCAGTACTTC. Translation gives CASSLARGTKTQYF. The chain has TRBV7-2 and TRBJ2-5; possible D gene TRBD1, 6 bases. Germline CDR1 is SGHTA and CDR2 is FQGNSA. The V end was cut by 0 bases, the J end by 6 bases, with 11 bases between. The CDR3 is 14 amino acids.

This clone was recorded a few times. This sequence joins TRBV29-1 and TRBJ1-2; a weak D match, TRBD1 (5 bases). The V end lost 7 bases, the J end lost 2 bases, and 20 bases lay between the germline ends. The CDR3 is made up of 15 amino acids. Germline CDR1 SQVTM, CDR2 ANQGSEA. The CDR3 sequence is CSGDQLGGRNYGYTF. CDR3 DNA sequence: TGCAGCGGCGACCAGCTCGGGGGACGGAACTATGGCTACACCTTC. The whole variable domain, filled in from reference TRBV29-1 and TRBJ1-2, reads SAVISQKPSRDICQRGTSLTIQCQVDSQVTMMFWYRQQPGQSLTLIATANQGSEATYESGFVIDKFPISRPNLTFSTLTVSNMSPEDSSIYLCSGDQLGGRNYGYTFGSGTRLTVV.

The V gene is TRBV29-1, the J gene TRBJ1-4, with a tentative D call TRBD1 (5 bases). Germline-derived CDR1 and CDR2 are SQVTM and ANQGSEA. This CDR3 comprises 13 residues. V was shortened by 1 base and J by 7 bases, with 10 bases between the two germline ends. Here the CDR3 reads CSVEGGGGEKLFF. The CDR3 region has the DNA TGCAGCGTTGAAGGTGGCGGGGGTGAAAAACTGTTTTTT.

The CDR3 nucleotides read TGTGCCAGCGCCTACAGTACAACTAATGAAAAACTGTTTTTT. Its translation: CASAYSTTNEKLFF. The genes are TRBV11-2 and TRBJ1-4, with D uncertain. Germline V gene lookup returns CDR1 SGHAT and CDR2 FQNNGV. The V gene lost 8 bases and the J gene lost 0 bases, with 10 bases spanning the gap. The CDR3 has 14 residues.